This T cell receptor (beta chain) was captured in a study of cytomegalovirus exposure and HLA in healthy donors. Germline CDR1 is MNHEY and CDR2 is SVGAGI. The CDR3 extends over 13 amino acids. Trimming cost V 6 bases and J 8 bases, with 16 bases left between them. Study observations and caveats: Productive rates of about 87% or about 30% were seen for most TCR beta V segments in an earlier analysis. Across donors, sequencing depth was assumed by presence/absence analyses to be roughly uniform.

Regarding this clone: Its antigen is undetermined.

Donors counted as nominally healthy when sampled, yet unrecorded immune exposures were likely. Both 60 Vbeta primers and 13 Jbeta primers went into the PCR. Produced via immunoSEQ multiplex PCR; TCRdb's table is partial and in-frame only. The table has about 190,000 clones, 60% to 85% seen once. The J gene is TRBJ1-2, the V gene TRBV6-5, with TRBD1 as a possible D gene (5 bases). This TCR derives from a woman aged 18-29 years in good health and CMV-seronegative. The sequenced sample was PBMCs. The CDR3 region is CASSPGLWGGYTF. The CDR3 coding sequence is TGTGCCAGCAGCCCAGGGCTATGGGGAGGCTACACCTTC.